This T cell receptor (beta chain) stems from a study of T-cell memory formation after mild COVID-19. About the research overall: Among the donors, TCR clusters were largely specific to each donor. Findings and limits, study-wide: Nothing confirmed that second-wave clones peaking on day 37 were specific for SARS-CoV-2. Memory sampled before infection contained some responding clones, suggesting cross-reactive memory joined. Clones that contracted from day 15 to 85 were balanced CD4/CD8, while later expanders leaned CD4+.

Each CDR3 protein gets one entry after TCRdb re-called the 5' RACE reads with MiXCR. The sample has about 440,000 distinct CDR3 sequences; around 18% are singletons. Remarks on this clonotype: Its specificity is unknown.

CDR3 length equals 15 residues. V was cut by 2 bases and J by 7 bases, with 12 bases left in between. Germline V gene data show CDR1 as SGHVS and CDR2 as FQNEAQ. This sequence was found in an adult woman who had mild COVID-19 (a few samples of this study predate the infection). Cell type and time point are not known. This chain joins TRBV7-8 and TRBJ1-6; D possibly corresponds to TRBD1 (5 bases). The specimen was PBMCs or a T cell subset sorted from them (not recorded which). The CDR3 DNA reads TGTGCCAGCAGCTTAAGGCCAGGGCAAAATTCACCCCTCCACTTT. Its translation is CASSLRPGQNSPLHF.